This is a list of T cell receptor beta chains from one sample in a study of T-cell reconstitution after alpha-beta-depleted transplantation in children. TCRdb re-called the PCR reads with MiXCR, one entry per CDR3 protein. Of more than 200,000 distinct CDR3 sequences listed, 9% to 10% are singletons. The sample consisted of PBMCs from the stem cell graft donor, taken from the stem cell graft. The origin of the receptors is a human donor who donated a stem cell graft to a child with SCID. CDR3s include the opening cysteine and the closing phenylalanine or tryptophan. A D gene is named only where the DNA matches it firmly. The listing skips clone size in some rows; elsewhere it reads once, few, many or a size class.

j_call	v_call	d_call	clone_size	cdr3_nt	cdr3_aa
TRBJ1-2	TRBV7-2	-	many	TGTGCCAGCAGCTTAGATGACTATGGCTACACCTTC	CASSLDDYGYTF
TRBJ1-2	TRBV4-2	TRBD1	many	TGTGCCAGCAGCCAGGGGACAGGGGGAAGGAACTATGGCTACACCTTC	CASSQGTGGRNYGYTF
TRBJ2-7	TRBV20-1	-	many	TGCAGTGCTAGGGGGACTGGAACCTACGAGCAGTACTTC	CSARGTGTYEQYF
TRBJ1-1	TRBV20-1	-	many	TGCAGTGCGTCAAGCCCCTGGGTTGGGAACACTGAAGCTTTCTTT	CSASSPWVGNTEAFF
TRBJ1-1	TRBV5-5	TRBD1	-	TGTGCCAGCTCTCGGACAGGGGGCTTAAGAATGAACACTGAAGCTTTCTTT	CASSRTGGLRMNTEAFF
TRBJ2-5	TRBV7-2	TRBD1	-	TGTGCCAGCACCGGATCGGCGGTAACAGGGGACCAAGAGACCCAGTACTTC	CASTGSAVTGDQETQYF
TRBJ1-6	TRBV7-3	-	many	TGTGCCAGCAGCTTATCAGGGAAATCACCCCTCCACTTT	CASSLSGKSPLHF
TRBJ2-5	TRBV5-6	-	many	TGTGCCAGCAGCTTGGCCAGGGTGGAGAGGTGGACCCAGTACTTC	CASSLARVERWTQYF
TRBJ1-2	TRBV5-1	TRBD1	-	TGCGCCAGCAGCTCCATAAGGACAGGGGATGGCTACACCTTC	CASSSIRTGDGYTF
TRBJ2-2	TRBV5-1	-	many	TGCGCCAGCAGCTTTACCGGCGGGGAGCTGTTTTTT	CASSFTGGELFF
TRBJ1-2	TRBV28	TRBD1	many	TGTGCCAGCAGCTCATCGGGGACAGGCTATGGCTACACCTTC	CASSSSGTGYGYTF
TRBJ2-2	TRBV9	-	many	TGTGCCAGCAGCCCAGTTAGGGGCAGGACCACCGGGGAGCTGTTTTTT	CASSPVRGRTTGELFF
TRBJ1-3	TRBV5-1	-	many	TGCGCCAGCAGCTTGGGTCGGGAAAACACCATATATTTT	CASSLGRENTIYF
TRBJ1-5	TRBV6-2/TRBV6-3	-	many	TGTGCCAGCAGTTACCCGGCATCAGCCGGGCAGCCCCAGCATTTT	CASSYPASAGQPQHF
TRBJ2-3	TRBV29-1	-	many	TGCAGCGTTGATTTGGCCACAGATACGCAGTATTTT	CSVDLATDTQYF
TRBJ1-5	TRBV16	TRBD1	many	TGTGCCAGCAGCCAACCCAGGACAGGGGCCCAGCCCCAGCATTTT	CASSQPRTGAQPQHF
TRBJ2-1	TRBV20-1	-	many	TGCAGTGCTAGCCCCGGACCGGCGCAGTTCTTC	CSASPGPAQFF
TRBJ2-5	TRBV18	-	-	TGTGCCAGCTCACCTAACGACGAGACCCAGTACTTC	CASSPNDETQYF
TRBJ2-5	TRBV7-9	TRBD1	many	TGTGCCAGCAGCTTAGCCCAGACAGGGAGAGAGACCCAGTACTTC	CASSLAQTGRETQYF
TRBJ1-4	TRBV12-5	TRBD1	many	TGTGCTAGTGGTTTGCGTCTAACAGGGGGCGGTGAAAAACTGTTTTTT	CASGLRLTGGGEKLFF
TRBJ1-2	TRBV28	TRBD1	many	TGTGCCAGCAGGCCAACTCACAGGGGCCCCCTGAAGAGAGCTAACTATGGCTACACCTTC	CASRPTHRGPLKRANYGYTF
TRBJ1-2	TRBV5-1	-	many	TGCGCCAGCAGCTTGCAGAATTACTATGGCTACACCTTC	CASSLQNYYGYTF